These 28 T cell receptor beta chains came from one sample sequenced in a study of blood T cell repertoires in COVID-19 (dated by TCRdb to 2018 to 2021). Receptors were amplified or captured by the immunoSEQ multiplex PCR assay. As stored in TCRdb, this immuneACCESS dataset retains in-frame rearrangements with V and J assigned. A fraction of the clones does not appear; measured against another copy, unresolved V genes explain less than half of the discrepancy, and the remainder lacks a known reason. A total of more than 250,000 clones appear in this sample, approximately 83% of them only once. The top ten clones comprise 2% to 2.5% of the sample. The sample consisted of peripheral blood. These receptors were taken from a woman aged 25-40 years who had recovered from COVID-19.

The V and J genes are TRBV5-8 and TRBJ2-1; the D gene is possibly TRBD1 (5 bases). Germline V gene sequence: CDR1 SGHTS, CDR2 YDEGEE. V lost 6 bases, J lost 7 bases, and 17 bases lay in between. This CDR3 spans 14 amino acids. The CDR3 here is CASTPRGARNEQFF. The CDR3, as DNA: TGTGCCAGCACCCCCCGTGGGGCGCGGAATGAGCAGTTCTTC.

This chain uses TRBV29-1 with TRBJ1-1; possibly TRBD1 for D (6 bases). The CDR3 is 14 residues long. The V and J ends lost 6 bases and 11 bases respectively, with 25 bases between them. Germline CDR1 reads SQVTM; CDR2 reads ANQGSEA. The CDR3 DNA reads TGCAGCGTCCCCACCGGGACATCTCCCTTCGAGGCTTTCTTT. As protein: CSVPTGTSPFEAFF.

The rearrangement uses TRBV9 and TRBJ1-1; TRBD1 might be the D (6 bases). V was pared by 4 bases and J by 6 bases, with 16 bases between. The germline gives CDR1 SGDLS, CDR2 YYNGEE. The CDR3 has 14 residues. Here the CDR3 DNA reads TGTGCCAGCAGCTCTCTTGGCAGGGGACCTGAAGCTTTCTTT. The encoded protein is CASSSLGRGPEAFF.

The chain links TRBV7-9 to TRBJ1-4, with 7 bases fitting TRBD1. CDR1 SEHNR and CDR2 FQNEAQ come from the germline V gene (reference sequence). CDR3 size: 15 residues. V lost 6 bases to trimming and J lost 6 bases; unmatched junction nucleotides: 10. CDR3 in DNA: TGTGCCAGCAGTACAGGGGCCCTAACAGATGAAAAACTGTTTTTT. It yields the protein CASSTGALTDEKLFF.

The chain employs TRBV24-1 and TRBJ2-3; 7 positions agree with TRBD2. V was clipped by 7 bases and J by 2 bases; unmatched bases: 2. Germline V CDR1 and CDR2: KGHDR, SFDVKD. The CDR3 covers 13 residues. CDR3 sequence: CATSGGSTDTQYF. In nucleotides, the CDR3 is TGTGCCACCAGCGGGGGGTCCACAGATACGCAGTATTTT.

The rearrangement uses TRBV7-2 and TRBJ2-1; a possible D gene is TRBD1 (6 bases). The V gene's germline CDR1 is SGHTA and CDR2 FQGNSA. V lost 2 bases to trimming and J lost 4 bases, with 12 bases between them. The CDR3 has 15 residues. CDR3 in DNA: TGTGCCAGCAGCTTAAATTGGCAGGGGTACAATGAGCAGTTCTTC. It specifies CASSLNWQGYNEQFF.

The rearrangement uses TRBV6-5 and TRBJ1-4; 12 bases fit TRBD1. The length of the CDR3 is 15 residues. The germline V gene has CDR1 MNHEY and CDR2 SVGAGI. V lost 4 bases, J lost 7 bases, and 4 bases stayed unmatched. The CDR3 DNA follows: TGTGCCAGCAGTTGGGGACAGGGGGCTGGTGAAAAACTGTTTTTT. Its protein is CASSWGQGAGEKLFF.

The CDR3 spells CASSPGGDRVNNEQFF. The CDR3 DNA follows: TGTGCCAGCAGCCCCGGGGGGGACAGGGTAAACAATGAGCAGTTCTTC. This rearrangement joins TRBV7-3 to TRBJ2-1, with a tentative D call TRBD1 (9 bases). The V end was cut by 5 bases, the J end by 5 bases, with 19 bases between. CDR3 length equals 16 residues. Germline V CDR1 and CDR2: SGHTA, FQGTGA.

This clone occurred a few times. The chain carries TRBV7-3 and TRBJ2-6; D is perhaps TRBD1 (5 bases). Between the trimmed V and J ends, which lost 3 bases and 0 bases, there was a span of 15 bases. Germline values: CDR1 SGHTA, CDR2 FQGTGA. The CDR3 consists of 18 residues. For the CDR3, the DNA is TGTGCCAGCAGCTTGTCCGGACATTCCCTCTCTGGGGCCAACGTCCTGACTTTC. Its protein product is CASSLSGHSLSGANVLTF.

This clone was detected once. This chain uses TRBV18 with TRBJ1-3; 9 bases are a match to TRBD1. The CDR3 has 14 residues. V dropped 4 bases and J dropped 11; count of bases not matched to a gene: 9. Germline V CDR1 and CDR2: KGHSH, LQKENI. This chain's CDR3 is CASSLRDREVSIYF. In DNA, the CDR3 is TGTGCCAGCTCACTCCGGGACAGGGAAGTTTCCATATATTTT.

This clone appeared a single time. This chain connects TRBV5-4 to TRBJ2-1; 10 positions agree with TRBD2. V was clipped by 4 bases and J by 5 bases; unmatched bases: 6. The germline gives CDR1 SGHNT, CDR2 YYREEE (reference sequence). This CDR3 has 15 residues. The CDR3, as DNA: TGTGCCAGCAGCGAAACTAGCGGGACCCACAATGAGCAGTTCTTC. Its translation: CASSETSGTHNEQFF.

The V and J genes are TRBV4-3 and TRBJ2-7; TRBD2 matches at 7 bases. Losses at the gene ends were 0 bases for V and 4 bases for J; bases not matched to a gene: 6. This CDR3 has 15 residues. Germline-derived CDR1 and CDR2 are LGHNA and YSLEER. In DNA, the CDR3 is TGCGCCAGCAGCCAAGAGATGGGAGGGTGGTACGAGCAGTACTTC. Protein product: CASSQEMGGWYEQYF.

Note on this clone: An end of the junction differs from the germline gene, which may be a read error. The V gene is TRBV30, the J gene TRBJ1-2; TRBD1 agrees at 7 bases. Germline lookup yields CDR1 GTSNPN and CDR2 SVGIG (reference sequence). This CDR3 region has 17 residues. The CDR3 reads CAWSLPGTEAPNYSYTF. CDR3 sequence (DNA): TGTGCCTGGAGTTTACCCGGGACAGAGGCTCCTAACTATAGCTACACCTTC.

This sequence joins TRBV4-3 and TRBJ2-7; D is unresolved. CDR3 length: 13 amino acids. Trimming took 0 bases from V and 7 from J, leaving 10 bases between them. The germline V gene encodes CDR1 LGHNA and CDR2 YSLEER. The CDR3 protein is CASSQDRVAEQYF. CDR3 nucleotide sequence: TGCGCCAGCAGCCAAGATCGAGTAGCTGAGCAGTACTTC.

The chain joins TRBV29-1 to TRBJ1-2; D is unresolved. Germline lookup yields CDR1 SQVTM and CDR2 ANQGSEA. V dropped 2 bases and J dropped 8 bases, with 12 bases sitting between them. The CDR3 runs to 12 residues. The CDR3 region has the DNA TGCAGCGTTGAACGCAGCCTGGAGGGCTACACCTTC. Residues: CSVERSLEGYTF.

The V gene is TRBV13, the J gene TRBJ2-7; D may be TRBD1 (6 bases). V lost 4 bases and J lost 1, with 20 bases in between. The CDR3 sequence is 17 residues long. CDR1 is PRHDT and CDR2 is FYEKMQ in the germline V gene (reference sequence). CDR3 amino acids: CASSSPRSTRGSYEQYF. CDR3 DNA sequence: TGTGCCAGCAGCTCCCCCCGGAGTACTAGGGGGTCCTACGAGCAGTACTTC.

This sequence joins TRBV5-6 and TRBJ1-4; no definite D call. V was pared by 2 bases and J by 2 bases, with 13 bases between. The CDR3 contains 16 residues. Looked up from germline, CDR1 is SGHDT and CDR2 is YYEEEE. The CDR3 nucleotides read TGTGCCAGCAGCTTTACGGGGATCAGGACTAATGAAAAACTGTTTTTT. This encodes CASSFTGIRTNEKLFF.

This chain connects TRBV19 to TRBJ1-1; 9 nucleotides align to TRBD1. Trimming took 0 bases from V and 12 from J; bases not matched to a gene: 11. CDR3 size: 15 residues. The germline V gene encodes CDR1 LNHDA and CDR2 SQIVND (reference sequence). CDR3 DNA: TGTGCCAGTAGTATAGATTGGGACAGGGTAGGCTATTCTTTCTTT. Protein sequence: CASSIDWDRVGYSFF.

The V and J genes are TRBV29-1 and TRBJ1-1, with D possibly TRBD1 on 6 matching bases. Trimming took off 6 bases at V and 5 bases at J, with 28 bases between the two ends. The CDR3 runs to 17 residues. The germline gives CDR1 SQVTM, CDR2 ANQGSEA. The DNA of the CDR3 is TGCAGCGTAATACCTATAGGGGGGGACACCCGGAAGACTGAAGCTTTCTTT. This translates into CSVIPIGGDTRKTEAFF. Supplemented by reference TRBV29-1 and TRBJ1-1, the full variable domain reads SAVISQKPSRDICQRGTSLTIQCQVDSQVTMMFWYRQQPGQSLTLIATANQGSEATYESGFVIDKFPISRPNLTFSTLTVSNMSPEDSSIYLCSVIPIGGDTRKTEAFFGQGTRLTVV.

This CDR3 is CASPYGGEFNTEAFF. The CDR3 region has the DNA TGTGCCAGCCCATATGGAGGGGAATTCAACACTGAAGCTTTCTTT. The chain links TRBV2 to TRBJ1-1; the D gene is possibly TRBD1 (5 bases). Germline V gene lookup returns CDR1 SNHLY and CDR2 FYNNEI. The V end lost 8 bases, the J end lost 2 bases, and 18 bases lay between the germline ends. This CDR3 is 15 amino acids long.

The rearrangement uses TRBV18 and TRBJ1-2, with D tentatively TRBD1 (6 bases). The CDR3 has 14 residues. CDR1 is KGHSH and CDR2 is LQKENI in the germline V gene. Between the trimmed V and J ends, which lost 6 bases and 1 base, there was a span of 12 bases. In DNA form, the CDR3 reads TGTGCCAGCTCGGGTGGACAGCATAACTATGGCTACACCTTC. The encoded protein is CASSGGQHNYGYTF.

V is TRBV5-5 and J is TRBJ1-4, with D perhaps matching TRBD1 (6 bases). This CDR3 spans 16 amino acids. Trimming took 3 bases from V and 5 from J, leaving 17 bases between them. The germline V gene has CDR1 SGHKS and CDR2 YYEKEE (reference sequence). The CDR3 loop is CASSSPMSGTNEKLFF. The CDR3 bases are TGTGCCAGCAGCTCGCCTATGTCAGGGACAAATGAAAAACTGTTTTTT.

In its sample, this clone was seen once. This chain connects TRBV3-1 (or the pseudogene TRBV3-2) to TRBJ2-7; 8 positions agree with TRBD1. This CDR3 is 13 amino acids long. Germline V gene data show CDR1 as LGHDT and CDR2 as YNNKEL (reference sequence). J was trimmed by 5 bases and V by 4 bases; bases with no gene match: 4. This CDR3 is CASSPWTGNEQYF. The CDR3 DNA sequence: TGTGCCAGCAGCCCTTGGACAGGGAACGAGCAGTACTTC.

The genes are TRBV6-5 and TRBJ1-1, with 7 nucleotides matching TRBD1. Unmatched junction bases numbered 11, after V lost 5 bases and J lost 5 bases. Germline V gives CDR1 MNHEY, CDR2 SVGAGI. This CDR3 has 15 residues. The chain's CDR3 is CASSPTTGEQTEAFF. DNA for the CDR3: TGTGCCAGCAGTCCTACCACAGGGGAACAGACTGAAGCTTTCTTT.

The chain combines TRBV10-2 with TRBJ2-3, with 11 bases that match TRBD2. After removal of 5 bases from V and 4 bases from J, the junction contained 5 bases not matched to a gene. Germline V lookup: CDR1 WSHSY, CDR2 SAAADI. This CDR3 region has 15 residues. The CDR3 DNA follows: TGCGCCAGCAGTTTACTAGCGGGGGTCGCAGATACGCAGTATTTT. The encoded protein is CASSLLAGVADTQYF.

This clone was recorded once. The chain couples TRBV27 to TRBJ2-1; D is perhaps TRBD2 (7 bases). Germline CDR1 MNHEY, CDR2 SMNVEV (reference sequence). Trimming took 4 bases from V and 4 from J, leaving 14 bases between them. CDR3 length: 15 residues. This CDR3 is CASSWGGTFYNEQFF. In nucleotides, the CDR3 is TGTGCCAGCAGTTGGGGGGGCACCTTTTACAATGAGCAGTTCTTC.

CDR3 DNA sequence: TGTGCCTGGAGTCCCACCGGACAGCCTGGCGAGACCCAGTACTTC. It is translated as CAWSPTGQPGETQYF. This sequence joins TRBV30 and TRBJ2-5; tentatively, D is TRBD1 (6 bases). The germline V gene has CDR1 GTSNPN and CDR2 SVGIG (reference sequence). This CDR3 comprises 15 residues. V was cut by 2 bases and J by 5 bases, with 18 bases left in between.

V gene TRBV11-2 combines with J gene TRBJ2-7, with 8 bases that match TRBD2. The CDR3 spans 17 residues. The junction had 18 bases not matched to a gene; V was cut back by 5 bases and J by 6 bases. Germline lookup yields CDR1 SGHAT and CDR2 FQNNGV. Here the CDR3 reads CASSRDGSGMLGFEQYF. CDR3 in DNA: TGTGCCAGCAGCCGAGACGGTAGCGGGATGCTTGGTTTCGAGCAGTACTTC.